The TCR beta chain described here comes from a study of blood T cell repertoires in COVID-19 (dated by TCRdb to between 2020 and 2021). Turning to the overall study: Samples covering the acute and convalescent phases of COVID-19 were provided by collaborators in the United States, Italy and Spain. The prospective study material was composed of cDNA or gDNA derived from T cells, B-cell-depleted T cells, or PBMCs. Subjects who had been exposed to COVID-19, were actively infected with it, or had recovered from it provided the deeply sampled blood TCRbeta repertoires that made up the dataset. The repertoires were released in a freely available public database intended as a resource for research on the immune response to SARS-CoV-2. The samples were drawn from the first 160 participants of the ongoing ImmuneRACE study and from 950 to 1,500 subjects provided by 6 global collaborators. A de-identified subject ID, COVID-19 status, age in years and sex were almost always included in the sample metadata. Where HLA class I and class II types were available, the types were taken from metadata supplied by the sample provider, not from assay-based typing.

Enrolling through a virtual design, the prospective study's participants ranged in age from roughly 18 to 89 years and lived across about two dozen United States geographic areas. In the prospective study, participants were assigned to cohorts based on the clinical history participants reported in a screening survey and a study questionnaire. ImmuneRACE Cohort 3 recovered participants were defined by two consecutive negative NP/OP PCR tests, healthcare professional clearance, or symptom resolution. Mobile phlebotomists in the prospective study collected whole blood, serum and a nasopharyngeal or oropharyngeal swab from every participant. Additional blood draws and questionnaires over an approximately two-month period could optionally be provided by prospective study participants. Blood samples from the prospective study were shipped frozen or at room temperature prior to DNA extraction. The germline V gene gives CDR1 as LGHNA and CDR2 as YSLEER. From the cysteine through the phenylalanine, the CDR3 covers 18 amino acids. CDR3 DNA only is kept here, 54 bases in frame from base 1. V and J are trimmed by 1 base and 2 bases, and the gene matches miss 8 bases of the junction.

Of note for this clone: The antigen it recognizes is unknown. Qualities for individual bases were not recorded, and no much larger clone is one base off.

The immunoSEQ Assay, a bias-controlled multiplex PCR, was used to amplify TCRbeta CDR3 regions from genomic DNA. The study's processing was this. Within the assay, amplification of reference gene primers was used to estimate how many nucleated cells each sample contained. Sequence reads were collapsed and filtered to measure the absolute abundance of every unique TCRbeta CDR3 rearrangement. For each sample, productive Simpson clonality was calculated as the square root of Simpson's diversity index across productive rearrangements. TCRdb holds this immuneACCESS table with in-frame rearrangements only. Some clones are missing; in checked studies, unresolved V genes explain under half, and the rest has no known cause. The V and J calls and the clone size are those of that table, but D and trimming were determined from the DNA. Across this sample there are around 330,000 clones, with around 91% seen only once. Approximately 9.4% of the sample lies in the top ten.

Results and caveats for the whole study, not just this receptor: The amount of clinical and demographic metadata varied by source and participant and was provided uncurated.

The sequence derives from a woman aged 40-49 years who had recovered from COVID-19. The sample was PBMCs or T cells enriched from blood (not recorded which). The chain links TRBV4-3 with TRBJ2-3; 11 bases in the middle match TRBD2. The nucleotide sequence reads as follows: TGCGCCAGCAGCCAAGTGGCACTAGCGGGAGTTAACACAGATACGCAGTATTTT. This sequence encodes CASSQVALAGVNTDTQYF.